This TCR beta chain was profiled in a study of blood T cell repertoires in COVID-19. Assay: immunoSEQ multiplex PCR; the TCRdb copy retains only in-frame clones and omits some. The sample consists of roughly 100,000 clones, roughly 79% of them appearing once. Trimming left V 10 bases short and J 3 bases short, with 12 bases between. Germline loops: CDR1 MDHEN, CDR2 SYDVKM. The CDR3 length is 12 residues. The source of this sequence is a man older than 75 with acute or convalescent COVID-19. Sequenced sample: peripheral blood. The V call is TRBV28, the J call TRBJ1-1, with D maybe TRBD1 (5 bases). CDR3 protein: CATSGTYTEAFF. The DNA for the CDR3 is TGTGCCACCTCAGGGACTTACACTGAAGCTTTCTTT.